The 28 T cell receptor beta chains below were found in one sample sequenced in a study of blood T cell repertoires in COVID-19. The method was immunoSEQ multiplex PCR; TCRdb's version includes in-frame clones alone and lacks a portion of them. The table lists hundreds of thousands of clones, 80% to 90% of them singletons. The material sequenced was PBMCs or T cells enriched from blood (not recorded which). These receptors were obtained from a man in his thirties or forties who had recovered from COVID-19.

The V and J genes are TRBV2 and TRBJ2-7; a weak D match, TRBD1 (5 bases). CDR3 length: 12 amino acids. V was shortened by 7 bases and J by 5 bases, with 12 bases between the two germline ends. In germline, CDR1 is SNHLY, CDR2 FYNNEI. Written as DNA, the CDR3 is TGTGCCAGCATGCAGGGTTTCGACGAGCAGTACTTC. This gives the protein CASMQGFDEQYF.

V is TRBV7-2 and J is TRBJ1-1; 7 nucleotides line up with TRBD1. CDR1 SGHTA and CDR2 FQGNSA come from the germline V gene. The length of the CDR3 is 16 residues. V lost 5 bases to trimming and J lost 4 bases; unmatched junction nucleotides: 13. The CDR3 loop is CASSPRYGTEITEAFF. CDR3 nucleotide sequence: TGTGCCAGCAGCCCTAGGTACGGGACAGAGATCACTGAAGCTTTCTTT.

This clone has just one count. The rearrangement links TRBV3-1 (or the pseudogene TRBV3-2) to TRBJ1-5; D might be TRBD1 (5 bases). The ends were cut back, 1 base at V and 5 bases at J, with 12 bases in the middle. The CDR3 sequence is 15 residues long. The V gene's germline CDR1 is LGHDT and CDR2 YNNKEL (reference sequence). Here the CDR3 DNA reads TGTGCCAGCAGCCAAGGTAACAGGCCATATCAGCCCCAGCATTTT. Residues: CASSQGNRPYQPQHF.

The CDR3 bases are TGTGCCAGCAGCCCGGGACAGTCGTACAATGAGCAGTTCTTC. The encoded protein is CASSPGQSYNEQFF. The V and J genes are TRBV7-9 and TRBJ2-1, with 7 nucleotides matching TRBD1. This CDR3 spans 14 amino acids. Germline CDR1 SEHNR, CDR2 FQNEAQ (reference sequence). V lost 5 bases and J lost 4; bases outside the gene matches: 5.

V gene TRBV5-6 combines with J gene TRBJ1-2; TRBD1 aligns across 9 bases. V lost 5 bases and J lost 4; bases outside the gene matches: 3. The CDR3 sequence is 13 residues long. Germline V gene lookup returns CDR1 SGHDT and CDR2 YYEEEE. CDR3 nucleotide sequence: TGTGCCAGCAGGGTGACAGGGGGCTATGGCTACACCTTC. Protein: CASRVTGGYGYTF.

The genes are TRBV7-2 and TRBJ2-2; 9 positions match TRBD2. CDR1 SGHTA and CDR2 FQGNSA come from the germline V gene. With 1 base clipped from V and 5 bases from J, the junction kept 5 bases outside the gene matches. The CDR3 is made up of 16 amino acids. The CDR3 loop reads CASSLVAGVRTGELFF. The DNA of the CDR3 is TGTGCCAGCAGCTTAGTAGCGGGGGTCCGGACCGGGGAGCTGTTTTTT.

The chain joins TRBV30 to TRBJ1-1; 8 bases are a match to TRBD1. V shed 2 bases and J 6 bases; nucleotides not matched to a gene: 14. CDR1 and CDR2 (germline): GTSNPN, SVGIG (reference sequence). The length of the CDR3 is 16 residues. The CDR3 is CAWSTVGQGSFPEAFF. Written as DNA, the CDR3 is TGTGCCTGGAGTACCGTAGGACAGGGTTCTTTCCCTGAAGCTTTCTTT.

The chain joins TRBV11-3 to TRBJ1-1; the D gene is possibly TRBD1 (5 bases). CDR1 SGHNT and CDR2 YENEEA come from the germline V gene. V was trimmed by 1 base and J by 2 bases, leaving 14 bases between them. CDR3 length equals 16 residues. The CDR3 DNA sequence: TGTGCCAGCAGCTTAGGCCGGTGGGGCAGAAACACTGAAGCTTTCTTT. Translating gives CASSLGRWGRNTEAFF.

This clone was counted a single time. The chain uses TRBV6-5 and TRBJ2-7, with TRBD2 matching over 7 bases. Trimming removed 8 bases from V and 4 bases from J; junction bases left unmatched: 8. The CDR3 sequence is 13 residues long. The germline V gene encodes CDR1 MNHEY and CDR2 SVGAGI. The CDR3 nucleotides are TGTGCCAGCGGGGGGGTCGAGTGGTACGAGCAGTACTTC. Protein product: CASGGVEWYEQYF.

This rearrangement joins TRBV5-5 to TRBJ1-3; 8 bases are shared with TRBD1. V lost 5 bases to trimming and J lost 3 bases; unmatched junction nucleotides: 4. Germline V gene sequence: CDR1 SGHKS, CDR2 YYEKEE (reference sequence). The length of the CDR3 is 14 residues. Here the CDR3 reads CASSLTGVGNTIYF. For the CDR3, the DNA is TGTGCCAGCAGTCTGACAGGGGTTGGAAACACCATATATTTT.

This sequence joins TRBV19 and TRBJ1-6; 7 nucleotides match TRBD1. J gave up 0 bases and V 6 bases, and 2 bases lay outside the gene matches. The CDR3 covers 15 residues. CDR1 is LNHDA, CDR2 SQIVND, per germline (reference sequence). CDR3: CASRTGSSYNSPLHF. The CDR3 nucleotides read TGTGCCAGTAGGACAGGGTCCTCCTATAATTCACCCCTCCACTTT.

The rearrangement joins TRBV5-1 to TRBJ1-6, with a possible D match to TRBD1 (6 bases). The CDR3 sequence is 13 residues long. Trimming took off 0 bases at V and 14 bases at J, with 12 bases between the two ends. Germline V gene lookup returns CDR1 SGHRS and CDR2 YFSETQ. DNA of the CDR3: TGCGCCAGCAGCTTGGAGGCAGGGGTCACCCTCCACTTT. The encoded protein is CASSLEAGVTLHF.

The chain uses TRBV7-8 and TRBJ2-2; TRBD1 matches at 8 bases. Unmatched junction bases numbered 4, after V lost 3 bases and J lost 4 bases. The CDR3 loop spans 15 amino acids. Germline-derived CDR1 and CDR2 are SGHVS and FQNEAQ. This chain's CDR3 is CASSFSTGGTGELFF. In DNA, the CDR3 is TGTGCCAGCAGCTTTTCCACAGGGGGCACCGGGGAGCTGTTTTTT.

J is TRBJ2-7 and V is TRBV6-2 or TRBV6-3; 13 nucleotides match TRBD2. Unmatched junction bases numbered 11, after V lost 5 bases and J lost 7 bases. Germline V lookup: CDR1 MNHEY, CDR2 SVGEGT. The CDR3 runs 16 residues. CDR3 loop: CASSDPGTSGIWEQYF. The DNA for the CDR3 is TGTGCCAGCAGTGATCCCGGGACTAGCGGGATATGGGAGCAGTACTTC.

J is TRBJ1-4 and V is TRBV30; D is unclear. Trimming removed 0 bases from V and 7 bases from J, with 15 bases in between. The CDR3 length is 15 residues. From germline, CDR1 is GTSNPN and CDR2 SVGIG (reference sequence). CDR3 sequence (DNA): TGTGCCTGGAGTGTACGGGGAGGATGGGGTGAAAAACTGTTTTTT. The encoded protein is CAWSVRGGWGEKLFF.

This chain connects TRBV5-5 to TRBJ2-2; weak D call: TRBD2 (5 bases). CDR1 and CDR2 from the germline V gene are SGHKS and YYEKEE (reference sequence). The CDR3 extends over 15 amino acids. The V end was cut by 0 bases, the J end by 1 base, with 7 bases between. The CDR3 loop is CASSLVGGNTGELFF. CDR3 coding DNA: TGTGCCAGCAGCTTGGTCGGAGGGAACACCGGGGAGCTGTTTTTT. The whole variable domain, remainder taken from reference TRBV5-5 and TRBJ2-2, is DAGVTQSPTHLIKTRGQQVTLRCSPISGHKSVSWYQQVLGQGPQFIFQYYEKEERGRGNFPDRFSARQFPNYSSELNVNALLLGDSALYLCASSLVGGNTGELFFGEGSRLTVL.

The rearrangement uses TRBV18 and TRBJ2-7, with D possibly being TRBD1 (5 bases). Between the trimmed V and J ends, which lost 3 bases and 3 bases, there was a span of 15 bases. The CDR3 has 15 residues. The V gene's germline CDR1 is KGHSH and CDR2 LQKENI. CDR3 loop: CASSPRQGQGYEQYF. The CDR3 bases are TGTGCCAGCTCACCCCGCCAGGGCCAAGGCTACGAGCAGTACTTC.

CDR3 in DNA: TGTGCCAGCAGCGACAGGGACCCACTGGCCCTCCACTTT. Translating it yields CASSDRDPLALHF. The chain has TRBV2 and TRBJ1-6; 7 bases align to TRBD1. Trimming removed 6 bases from V and 14 bases from J; junction bases left unmatched: 10. The CDR3 runs 13 residues. Germline lookup yields CDR1 SNHLY and CDR2 FYNNEI. Full variable domain (outside the CDR3, taken from reference TRBV2 and TRBJ1-6): EPEVTQTPSHQVTQMGQEVILRCVPISNHLYFYWYRQILGQKVEFLVSFYNNEISEKSEIFDDQFSVERPDGSNFTLKIRSTKLEDSAMYFCASSDRDPLALHFGNGTRLTVT.

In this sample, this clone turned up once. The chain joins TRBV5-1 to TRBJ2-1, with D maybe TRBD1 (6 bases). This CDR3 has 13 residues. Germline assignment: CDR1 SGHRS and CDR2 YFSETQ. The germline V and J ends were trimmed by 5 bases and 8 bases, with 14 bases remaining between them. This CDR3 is CASSFRGLYEQFF. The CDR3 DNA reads TGCGCCAGCAGTTTCAGGGGTCTCTATGAGCAGTTCTTC. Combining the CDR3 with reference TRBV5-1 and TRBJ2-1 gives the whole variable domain KAGVTQTPRYLIKTRGQQVTLSCSPISGHRSVSWYQQTPGQGLQFLFEYFSETQRNKGNFPGRFSGRQFSNSRSEMNVSTLELGDSALYLCASSFRGLYEQFFGPGTRLTVL.

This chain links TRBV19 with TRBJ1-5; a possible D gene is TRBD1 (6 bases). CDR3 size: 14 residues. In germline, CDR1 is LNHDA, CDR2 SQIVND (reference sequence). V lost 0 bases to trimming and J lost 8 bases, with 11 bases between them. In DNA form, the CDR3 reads TGTGCCAGTAGTATAGATGGGGGGGCTGAGCCCCAGCATTTT. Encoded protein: CASSIDGGAEPQHF.

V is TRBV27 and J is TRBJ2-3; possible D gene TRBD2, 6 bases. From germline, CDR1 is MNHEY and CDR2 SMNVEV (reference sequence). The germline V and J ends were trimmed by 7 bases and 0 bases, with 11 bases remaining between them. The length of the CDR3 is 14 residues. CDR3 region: CASTPGSSTDTQYF. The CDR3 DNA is TGTGCCAGCACCCCCGGGAGTAGCACAGATACGCAGTATTTT.

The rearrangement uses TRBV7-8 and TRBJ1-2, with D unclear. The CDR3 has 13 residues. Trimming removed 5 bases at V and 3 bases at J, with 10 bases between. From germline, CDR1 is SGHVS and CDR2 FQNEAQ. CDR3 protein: CASSLRQDYGYTF. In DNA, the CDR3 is TGTGCCAGCAGCCTCCGGCAGGACTATGGCTACACCTTC.

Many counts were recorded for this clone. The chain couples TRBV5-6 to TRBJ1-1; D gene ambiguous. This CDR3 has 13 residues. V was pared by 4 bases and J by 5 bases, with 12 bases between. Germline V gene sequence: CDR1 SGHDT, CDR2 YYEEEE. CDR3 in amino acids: CASSPASGTEAFF. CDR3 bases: TGTGCCAGCAGCCCCGCTTCGGGGACTGAAGCTTTCTTT. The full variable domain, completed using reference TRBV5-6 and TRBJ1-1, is DAGVTQSPTHLIKTRGQQVTLRCSPKSGHDTVSWYQQALGQGPQFIFQYYEEEERQRGNFPDRFSGHQFPNYSSELNVNALLLGDSALYLCASSPASGTEAFFGQGTRLTVV.

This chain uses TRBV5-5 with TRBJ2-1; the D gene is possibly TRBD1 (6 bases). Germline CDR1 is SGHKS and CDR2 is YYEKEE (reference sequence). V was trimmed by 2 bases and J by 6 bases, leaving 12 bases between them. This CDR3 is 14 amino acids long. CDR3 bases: TGTGCCAGCAGCTTCGGACAGCCACTCAATGAGCAGTTCTTC. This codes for CASSFGQPLNEQFF.

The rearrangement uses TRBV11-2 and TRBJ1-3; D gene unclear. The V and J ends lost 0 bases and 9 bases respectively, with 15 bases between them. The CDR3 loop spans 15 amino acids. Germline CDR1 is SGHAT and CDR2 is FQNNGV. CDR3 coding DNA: TGTGCCAGCAGCTTAGAGCCGTCAGCCTGGAGCACCATATATTTT. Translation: CASSLEPSAWSTIYF.

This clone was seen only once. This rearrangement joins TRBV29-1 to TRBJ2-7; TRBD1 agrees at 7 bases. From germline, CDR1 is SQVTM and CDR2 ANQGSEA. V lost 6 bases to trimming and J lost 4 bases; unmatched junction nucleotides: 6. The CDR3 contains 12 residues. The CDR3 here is CSVRQGQYEQYF. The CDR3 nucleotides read TGCAGCGTGCGACAGGGTCAGTACGAGCAGTACTTC.

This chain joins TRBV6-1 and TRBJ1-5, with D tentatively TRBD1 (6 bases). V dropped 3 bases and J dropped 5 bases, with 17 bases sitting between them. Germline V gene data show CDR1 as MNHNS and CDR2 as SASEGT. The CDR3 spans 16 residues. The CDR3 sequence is CASSEKRQVRYQPQHF. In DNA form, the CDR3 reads TGTGCCAGCAGTGAGAAGCGACAGGTCCGGTATCAGCCCCAGCATTTT.

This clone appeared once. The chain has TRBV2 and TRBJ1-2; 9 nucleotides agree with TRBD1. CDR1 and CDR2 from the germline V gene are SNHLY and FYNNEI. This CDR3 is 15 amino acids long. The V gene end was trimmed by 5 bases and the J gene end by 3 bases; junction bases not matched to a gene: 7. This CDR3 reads CASSPRQGGDYGYTF. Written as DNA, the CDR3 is TGTGCCAGCAGTCCTAGACAGGGGGGGGACTATGGCTACACCTTC.